The 7 T cell receptor beta chains given below trace back to one sample, sequenced in a study of neurological immune-mediated disorders. Each CDR3 protein is one row after TCRdb ran MiXCR on the 5' RACE reads. The sample shows 90,000 to 150,000 distinct CDR3 sequences, 3% to 3.5% of them seen only once. The material sequenced was PBMCs. The source of these receptors is a woman in her 30s with multiple sclerosis.

The sample holds many counts of this clonotype. This sequence joins TRBV7-9 and TRBJ1-2; D gene uncertain. CDR1 SEHNR and CDR2 FQNEAQ come from the germline V gene (reference sequence). The CDR3 totals 14 residues. Trimming took 1 base from V and 4 from J, leaving 10 bases between them. CDR3 sequence reads: CASSLGGAIYGYTF. CDR3 nucleotides: TGTGCCAGCAGCTTAGGGGGAGCCATCTATGGCTACACCTTC.

This clonotype was seen ten or more times. This sequence joins TRBV7-2 and TRBJ2-1; no reliable D call. From germline, CDR1 is SGHTA and CDR2 FQGNSA. Trimming took 4 bases from V and 6 from J, leaving 4 bases between them. CDR3 size: 11 residues. This chain's CDR3 is CASSWPNEQFF. CDR3 bases: TGTGCCAGCAGCTGGCCCAATGAGCAGTTCTTC.

The table lists this clonotype with a few counts. The rearrangement links TRBV15 to TRBJ1-1; D is uncertain. Trimming took off 0 bases at V and 2 bases at J, with 13 bases between the two ends. Germline CDR1 and CDR2: LNHNV and YYDKDF (reference sequence). There are 16 residues in the CDR3. The DNA of the CDR3 is TGTGCCACCAGCAGAGATTTGACGGACCGAAACACTGAAGCTTTCTTT. This translates into CATSRDLTDRNTEAFF.

This clonotype was observed at least ten times. V gene TRBV5-1 combines with J gene TRBJ1-4, with D possibly being TRBD1 (5 bases). This CDR3 is 15 amino acids long. Looked up from germline, CDR1 is SGHRS and CDR2 is YFSETQ. V was shortened by 2 bases and J by 8 bases, with 16 bases between the two germline ends. The CDR3 DNA follows: TGCGCCAGCAGCTTATCCGGGACCCCCAGGGAAAAACTGTTTTTT. It yields the protein CASSLSGTPREKLFF.

This clonotype occurred many times. The chain recombines TRBV20-1 with TRBJ1-6; D possibly corresponds to TRBD1 (5 bases). The CDR3 contains 13 residues. Germline-derived CDR1 and CDR2 are DFQATT and SNEGSKA (reference sequence). CDR3 loop: CATAGRLNSPLHF. DNA of the CDR3: TGCGCCACGGCGGGACGGCTTAATTCACCCCTCCACTTT.

This clonotype was recorded many times. The V call is TRBV12-3 or TRBV12-4, the J call TRBJ1-2, with no clear D. CDR3 length: 14 amino acids. V was trimmed by 6 bases and J by 4 bases, leaving 15 bases between them. Written as DNA, the CDR3 is TGTGCCAGCAGGTCCAAGCCCTGGGGCTATGGCTACACCTTC. Its translation is CASRSKPWGYGYTF.

Only a few counts were recorded for this clonotype. This may come from a read error, since a much larger clone is one base off. This chain connects TRBV14 to TRBJ2-1; D call uncertain. From germline, CDR1 is SGHDN and CDR2 FVKESK. CDR3 size: 15 residues. Between the trimmed V and J ends, which lost 3 bases and 0 bases, there was a span of 9 bases. DNA of the CDR3: TGTGCCAGCAGCCACGGCCATATCTCCTACAATGAGCAGTTCTTC. Protein product: CASSHGHISYNEQFF.